The T cell receptor beta chain described here comes from a study of PD-1 blockade in mismatch repair-deficient tumors. Broader study findings: After pembrolizumab, tumor-resident clones rose rapidly, then generally contracted before radiologic responses.

Libraries were prepared by immunoSEQ multiplex PCR; TCRdb keeps only in-frame clonotypes and omits some of them. The table shows 14,000 or so clones, with 70% to 90% occurring only once. With respect to this clone: Its antigen is as yet unknown.

Indicated time point: identical approximately nine-day culture without peptide (control). Mismatch repair deficiency was confirmed in all patients, by PCR or immunohistochemistry. A roughly 11-day in vitro culture was run per each of fewer than ten reactive peptides. The TCR was taken from an adult with mismatch repair-deficient cancer. Specimen: cells cultured in vitro, collected from a patient treated with pembrolizumab.

CDR3 in DNA: TGTGCCACCAGCAGAGATAGACTCCTCCGCCACGAGCAGTACTTC. Translation gives CATSRDRLLRHEQYF. The chain employs TRBV15 and TRBJ2-7; D gene unclear. The V gene lost 0 bases and the J gene lost 5 bases, with 14 bases spanning the gap. Per the germline V gene, CDR1 is LNHNV and CDR2 is YYDKDF (reference sequence). The CDR3 covers 15 residues.